Sequencing of this TCR beta chain was carried out in a study of blood T cell repertoires in COVID-19. For the study at large: Some COVID-19 samples were acute and others convalescent; all came from the United States, Italy and Spain. In each case, the material was cDNA or gDNA derived from T cells, B-cell-depleted T cells, or PBMCs.

Original methodology: Counts of nucleated cells, estimated from reference gene primer amplification, were obtained. The assay was immunoSEQ multiplex PCR, and TCRdb's table has in-frame clones only and misses some. For V, J and clone size, that table is used; D and trimming come from the DNA. In the table there are around 400,000 clones, 87% of which are singletons. The CDR3 spans 13 residues. CDR1 is GTSNPN, CDR2 SVGIG, per germline (reference sequence). Between the trimmed V and J ends, which lost 1 base and 3 bases, there was a span of 7 bases. This clonotype originated in a woman in her sixties or seventies with COVID-19, enrolled during active disease. The V gene is TRBV30, the J gene TRBJ1-5; possible D gene TRBD1, 6 bases. Material for sequencing was peripheral blood. Here the CDR3 DNA reads TGTGCCTGGAGTGGGGACACCAATCAGCCCCAGCATTTT. Protein product: CAWSGDTNQPQHF.